The 26 T cell receptor beta chains below were found in one sample sequenced in a study of cytomegalovirus exposure and HLA in healthy donors. PCR was performed using 60 Vbeta and 13 Jbeta primers. The assay was immunoSEQ multiplex PCR, and TCRdb's table has in-frame clones only and misses some. This table has about 120,000 clones, 60% to 80% appearing once. Sample: PBMCs. Receptor source: a man aged 50 or older in good health and CMV-seropositive.

This clone came up once. CDR3 nucleotide sequence: TGTGCCAGCTCACCTCGGCAGGGGATAATTTACGAGCAGTACTTC. As protein: CASSPRQGIIYEQYF. The chain carries TRBV18 and TRBJ2-7; D is perhaps TRBD1 (6 bases). The V gene's germline CDR1 is KGHSH and CDR2 LQKENI. V was clipped by 3 bases and J by 4 bases, with 16 bases between them. The CDR3 covers 15 residues.

This rearrangement joins TRBV21-1 to TRBJ2-5; the DNA was not compared with TRBD1, the D call given in the table. TRBV21-1 is deemed a pseudogene. The CDR3 runs 14 residues. The CDR3 DNA follows: TGTGCCAGCAGTCAGGGGACAGGGGAGGAGACCCAGTACTTC. It specifies CASSQGTGEETQYF.

V gene TRBV18 combines with J gene TRBJ1-3; possible D gene TRBD1, 6 bases. The CDR3 has 14 amino acids. Germline CDR1 and CDR2: KGHSH and LQKENI. V lost 6 bases and J lost 2, with 11 bases in between. CDR3 DNA: TGTGCCAGCTCGCTCGGACAGACTGGAAACACCATATATTTT. It translates to CASSLGQTGNTIYF.

As for this clone: A read error may account for a junction end that differs from germline. In the same sample, other DNA sequences code for this CDR3. The V and J genes are TRBV6-5 and TRBJ2-3, with D possibly TRBD2 on 6 matching bases. Germline CDR1 is MNHEY and CDR2 is SVGAGI. This CDR3 is built from 14 residues. This CDR3 reads CASSYATSTDTQYF. The DNA of the CDR3 is TGTGCCAGCAGTTACGCAACTAGCACGGATACGCAGTATTTT.

The CDR3 spells CASSQSGSGTYEQYF. DNA for the CDR3: TGTGCCAGCAGCCAGAGCGGGAGTGGGACCTACGAGCAGTACTTC. V usage is TRBV6-6 and J usage is TRBJ2-7, with 8 bases matching TRBD2. This CDR3 has 15 amino acids. Germline V gene sequence: CDR1 MNHNY, CDR2 SVGAGI (reference sequence). V gave up 6 bases and J gave up 2 bases; unmatched junction bases: 9.

This clone was observed a single time. This chain connects TRBV4-1 to TRBJ1-5; a possible D gene is TRBD1 (6 bases). Germline loops: CDR1 MGHRA, CDR2 YSYEKL. The CDR3 totals 16 residues. Trimming pared 0 bases from V and 4 bases from J, leaving 13 bases between. CDR3 DNA: TGCGCCAGCAGCCAAGACAGGGGTTGGGGGAATCAGCCCCAGCATTTT. It encodes CASSQDRGWGNQPQHF.

The V gene is TRBV7-6, the J gene TRBJ2-7; 14 positions agree with TRBD2. The CDR3 spans 16 residues. J gave up 3 bases and V 5 bases, and 6 bases lay outside the gene matches. Germline CDR1 reads SGHVS; CDR2 reads FNYEAQ. The CDR3 coding sequence is TGTGCCAGCAGCGTAACCGGGACTAGCGGGAGCTACGAGCAGTACTTC. Protein: CASSVTGTSGSYEQYF.

This chain links TRBV19 with TRBJ2-7, with D possibly being TRBD2 (5 bases). This CDR3 contains 15 residues. V was trimmed by 8 bases and J by 1 base, leaving 18 bases between them. The germline V gene has CDR1 LNHDA and CDR2 SQIVND (reference sequence). The CDR3 sequence is CASGRGAGRSYEQYF. The CDR3 DNA follows: TGTGCCAGTGGGAGAGGTGCGGGCAGGTCCTACGAGCAGTACTTC.

This chain links TRBV5-1 with TRBJ1-1; D is perhaps TRBD1 (5 bases). The CDR3 has 13 amino acids. The germline CDR1 and CDR2 sequences are SGHRS and YFSETQ. V was trimmed by 6 bases and J by 5 bases, leaving 14 bases between them. This CDR3 reads CASTGGRRTEAFF. CDR3 DNA sequence: TGCGCCAGCACCGGGGGAAGAAGGACTGAAGCTTTCTTT.

The chain carries TRBV19 and TRBJ2-2; 9 nucleotides line up with TRBD2. Trimming took 1 base from V and 1 from J; bases not matched to a gene: 4. Germline V gene data show CDR1 as LNHDA and CDR2 as SQIVND (reference sequence). The CDR3 loop spans 17 amino acids. Here the CDR3 DNA reads TGTGCCAGTAGTATAGTTGGAGCGGGAGGGAACACCGGGGAGCTGTTTTTT. It yields the protein CASSIVGAGGNTGELFF.

This chain's CDR3 is CASSAGQWAYEQYF. The CDR3 bases are TGTGCCAGCAGCGCGGGACAGTGGGCGTACGAGCAGTACTTC. This chain connects TRBV9 to TRBJ2-7, with 7 bases fitting TRBD1. With V trimmed by 3 bases and J by 4 bases, 7 bases remained unmatched. This CDR3 is 14 amino acids long. Germline CDR1 is SGDLS and CDR2 is YYNGEE.

The chain carries TRBV7-6 and TRBJ2-5, with a tentative D call TRBD1 (6 bases). Germline CDR1 SGHVS, CDR2 FNYEAQ. The CDR3 length is 14 residues. V dropped 5 bases and J dropped 0 bases, with 10 bases sitting between them. The CDR3 DNA follows: TGTGCCAGCAGCCCCGGGACATACCAAGAGACCCAGTACTTC. This sequence encodes CASSPGTYQETQYF.

This sequence joins TRBV5-1 and TRBJ2-3, with D possibly TRBD1 on 5 matching bases. Germline CDR1 is SGHRS and CDR2 is YFSETQ. The germline V and J ends were trimmed by 7 bases and 3 bases, with 12 bases remaining between them. There are 13 residues in the CDR3. The CDR3 is CASLGQGTDTQYF. DNA of the CDR3: TGCGCCAGCCTAGGGCAGGGAACAGATACGCAGTATTTT.

V gene TRBV7-9 combines with J gene TRBJ2-2; D perhaps matches TRBD2 (6 bases). CDR1 and CDR2 from the germline V gene are SEHNR and FQNEAQ (reference sequence). This CDR3 has 16 amino acids. V lost 0 bases and J lost 7, with 15 bases in between. This CDR3 is CASSLARDVGYGELFF. The CDR3 DNA reads TGTGCCAGCAGCTTAGCGCGGGACGTGGGTTACGGGGAGCTGTTTTTT.

This chain connects TRBV15 to TRBJ2-2; TRBD2 matches at 7 bases. V lost 5 bases and J lost 2; bases outside the gene matches: 11. The CDR3 totals 17 residues. CDR1 is LNHNV, CDR2 YYDKDF, per germline (reference sequence). DNA of the CDR3: TGTGCCACCAGCCAGGCTGGGCAGGGACTAAACACCGGGGAGCTGTTTTTT. It codes for CATSQAGQGLNTGELFF.

This rearrangement joins TRBV5-1 to TRBJ2-7, with TRBD2 matching 8 bases. This CDR3 spans 15 amino acids. Germline V gene lookup returns CDR1 SGHRS and CDR2 YFSETQ. The V and J ends lost 4 bases and 0 bases, in that order; junction bases with no gene match: 6. The CDR3 spells CASSVLAGTSYEQYF. CDR3 DNA sequence: TGCGCCAGCAGCGTATTAGCGGGGACCTCCTACGAGCAGTACTTC.

J is TRBJ2-5 and V is TRBV28; TRBD2 might be the D (6 bases). The better agreement between TRBJ2-7 and the DNA end casts doubt on the J call. Germline V gene data show CDR1 as MDHEN and CDR2 as SYDVKM. The CDR3 runs to 16 residues. DNA for the CDR3: TGTGCCAGCAGTTTACCCCTAGCGAAGAGCTCCTACGAGCAGTACTTC. It is translated as CASSLPLAKSSYEQYF.

V is TRBV4-3 and J is TRBJ2-3; TRBD2 matches 11 bases. The CDR3 sequence is 16 residues long. Unmatched junction bases numbered 5, after V lost 3 bases and J lost 3 bases. The germline gives CDR1 LGHNA, CDR2 YSLEER. Here the CDR3 DNA reads TGCGCCAGCAGCCAGATTAGCGGGGGGGAAACAGATACGCAGTATTTT. Protein product: CASSQISGGETDTQYF.

The chain employs TRBV9 and TRBJ1-3, with D possibly matching TRBD1 (6 bases). The CDR3 is made up of 17 amino acids. The germline V gene encodes CDR1 SGDLS and CDR2 YYNGEE. The ends were cut back, 1 base at V and 0 bases at J, with 14 bases in the middle. The CDR3 is CASSVRKDSNSGNTIYF. CDR3 DNA sequence: TGTGCCAGCAGCGTACGGAAGGACAGCAACTCTGGAAACACCATATATTTT.

The chain joins TRBV6-1 to TRBJ2-3; 8 positions match TRBD1. The V and J ends lost 7 bases and 6 bases, in that order; junction bases with no gene match: 9. The V gene's germline CDR1 is MNHNS and CDR2 SASEGT. The CDR3 spans 14 residues. CDR3 sequence (DNA): TGTGCCAGCATACTTCAGGGGGCGGGGGATACGCAGTATTTT. Protein sequence: CASILQGAGDTQYF.

The chain joins TRBV28 to TRBJ2-5; D gene unclear. TRBJ2-7 explains the end of the DNA better; the J call may be wrong. Germline CDR1 reads MDHEN; CDR2 reads SYDVKM. This CDR3 contains 12 residues. Written as DNA, the CDR3 is TGTGCCAGCAGTTTAGCCAGGTACGAGCAGTACTTC. Translation: CASSLARYEQYF.

Only a few counts were recorded for this clone. The gene calls are TRBV6-5 and TRBJ2-1; D is undetermined. Germline V lookup: CDR1 MNHEY, CDR2 SVGAGI. The CDR3 loop spans 13 amino acids. The V end lost 2 bases, the J end lost 2 bases, and 4 bases lay between the germline ends. The CDR3 DNA is TGTGCCAGCAGTTACGACACCTACAATGAGCAGTTCTTC. This translates into CASSYDTYNEQFF.

This clone was counted a single time. The chain carries TRBV27 and TRBJ2-2; D might be TRBD2 (5 bases). Trimming left V 5 bases short and J 4 bases short, with 17 bases between. The CDR3 is 16 amino acids. The germline CDR1 and CDR2 sequences are MNHEY and SMNVEV (reference sequence). CDR3 nucleotides: TGTGCCAGCAGTCCCTTCGACTATTCGGCCACCGGGGAGCTGTTTTTT. Protein sequence: CASSPFDYSATGELFF.

This clone is a singleton in its sample. V gene TRBV18 combines with J gene TRBJ1-3; D is possibly TRBD1 (5 bases). The CDR3 extends over 15 amino acids. CDR1 and CDR2 from the germline V gene are KGHSH and LQKENI. V lost 0 bases and J 0 bases, leaving 6 bases between the germline ends. CDR3 sequence reads: CASSPPRVSGNTIYF. Here the CDR3 DNA reads TGTGCCAGCTCACCACCCAGGGTCTCTGGAAACACCATATATTTT.

The chain uses TRBV27 and TRBJ2-3; 10 positions agree with TRBD2. The germline V gene has CDR1 MNHEY and CDR2 SMNVEV (reference sequence). Trimming took 7 bases from V and 9 from J; bases not matched to a gene: 13. The CDR3 extends over 15 amino acids. The CDR3 sequence: CASTRERGGPGTQYF. CDR3 coding DNA: TGTGCCAGCACAAGGGAGCGGGGGGGGCCGGGGACGCAGTATTTT.

The chain uses TRBV21-1 and TRBJ1-2; the table's D call, TRBD1, has no DNA check behind it. TRBV21-1 is a documented pseudogene. The CDR3 extends over 16 amino acids. CDR3 sequence (DNA): TGTGCCAGCAGCAATGAGAAGGGGGACCATCGCTATGGCTACACCTTC. Translation gives CASSNEKGDHRYGYTF.